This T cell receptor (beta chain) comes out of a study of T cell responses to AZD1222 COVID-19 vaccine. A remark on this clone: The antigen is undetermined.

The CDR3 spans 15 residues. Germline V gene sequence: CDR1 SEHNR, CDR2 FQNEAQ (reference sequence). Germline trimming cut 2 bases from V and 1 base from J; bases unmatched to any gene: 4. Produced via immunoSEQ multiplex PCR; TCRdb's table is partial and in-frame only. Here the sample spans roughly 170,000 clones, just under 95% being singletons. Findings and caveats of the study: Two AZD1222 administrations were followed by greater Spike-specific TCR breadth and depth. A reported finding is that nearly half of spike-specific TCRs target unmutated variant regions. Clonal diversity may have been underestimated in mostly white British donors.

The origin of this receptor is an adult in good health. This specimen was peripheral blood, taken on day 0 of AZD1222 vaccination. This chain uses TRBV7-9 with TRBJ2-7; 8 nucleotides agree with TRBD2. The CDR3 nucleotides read TGTGCCAGCAGCTTACAAGCGGGGGTATCCTACGAGCAGTACTTC. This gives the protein CASSLQAGVSYEQYF.